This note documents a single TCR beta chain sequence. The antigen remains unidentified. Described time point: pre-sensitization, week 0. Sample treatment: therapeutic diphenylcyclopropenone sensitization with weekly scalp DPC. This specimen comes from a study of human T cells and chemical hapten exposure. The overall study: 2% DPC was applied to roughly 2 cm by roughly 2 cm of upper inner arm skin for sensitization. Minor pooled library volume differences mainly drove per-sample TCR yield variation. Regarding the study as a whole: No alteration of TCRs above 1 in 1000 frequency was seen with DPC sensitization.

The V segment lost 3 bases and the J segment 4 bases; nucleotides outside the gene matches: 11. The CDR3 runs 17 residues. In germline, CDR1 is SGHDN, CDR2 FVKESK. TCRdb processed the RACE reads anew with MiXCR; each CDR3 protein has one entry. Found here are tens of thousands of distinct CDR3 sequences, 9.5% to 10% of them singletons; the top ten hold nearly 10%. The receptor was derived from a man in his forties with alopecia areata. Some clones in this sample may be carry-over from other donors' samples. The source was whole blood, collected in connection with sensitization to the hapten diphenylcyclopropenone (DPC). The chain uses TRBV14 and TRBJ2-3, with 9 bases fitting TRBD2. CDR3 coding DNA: TGTGCCAGCAGCCATTCGCTCGCGGGAGGGCCGTCAGATACGCAGTATTTT. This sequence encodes CASSHSLAGGPSDTQYF.